This T cell receptor (beta chain) originates from a study of T-cell reconstitution after alpha-beta-depleted transplantation in children. Findings and limits, study-wide: It was newly produced T cells that mostly accounted for T-cell counts and diversity one year after transplant. Approximately two months post-transplant, alpha-beta T cells reportedly originated from several hundred expanded graft clones.

The authors prepared the TCRbeta library with unique molecular identifiers. TCRdb reanalysed the PCR reads using MiXCR and keeps one entry per CDR3 protein. The top ten clones hold approximately 33% of a sample with roughly 570,000 distinct CDR3 sequences, about a quarter of them seen once. A few counts support this clonotype. Its matching antigen is unknown. The CDR3 spans 14 residues. Germline lookup yields CDR1 KGHSH and CDR2 LQKENI. V was cut by 2 bases and J by 7 bases, with 14 bases left in between. The sequencing here drew on PBMCs, taken before TCRalphabeta/CD19-depleted stem cell transplant. The clonotype originates from a boy younger than two with Wiskott-Aldrich syndrome, due to receive a stem cell transplant. This chain connects TRBV18 to TRBJ1-2, with D possibly TRBD1 on 5 matching bases. CDR3 loop: CASSPSLGVGGYTF. Written as DNA, the CDR3 is TGTGCCAGCTCACCAAGTCTAGGGGTTGGTGGCTACACCTTC.